A selection of T cell receptor beta chains follows, all from one sample in a study of blood T cell repertoires in COVID-19. Using immunoSEQ multiplex PCR, the repertoire was profiled, and TCRdb retains in-frame clones only, with some absent. There are 200,000 or so clones in the sample; roughly 79% occur only once, and about 6.9% lies in the top ten. Sequenced input: peripheral blood. Source of these receptors: a human donor with acute or convalescent COVID-19. The donor label of this sample is uncertain. Both conserved end residues are part of each CDR3. Each record gives: clone size, D gene, V gene, J gene, CDR3 protein, CDR3 DNA. The D gene is left open where the match is weak. Size is stated for part of the rows, as once, few or many counts, or as a class when the clone is expanded.

clone size: few; D gene: TRBD2; V gene: TRBV19; J gene: TRBJ2-5; CDR3 protein: CASSPIGQGTSGRPVQETQYF; CDR3 DNA: TGTGCCAGTAGCCCGATTGGACAGGGGACTAGCGGGAGACCCGTCCAAGAGACCCAGTACTTC
clone size: .; D gene: TRBD1; V gene: TRBV18; J gene: TRBJ1-1; CDR3 protein: CASSPGTGGPEAFF; CDR3 DNA: TGTGCCAGCTCACCAGGTACAGGGGGCCCTGAAGCTTTCTTT
clone size: .; D gene: .; V gene: TRBV18; J gene: TRBJ2-3; CDR3 protein: CASSPQSSSASTDTQYF; CDR3 DNA: TGTGCCAGCTCACCACAAAGTAGCAGCGCTAGCACAGATACGCAGTATTTT
clone size: .; D gene: TRBD2; V gene: TRBV5-5; J gene: TRBJ2-7; CDR3 protein: CASARPPSGRYDEQYF; CDR3 DNA: TGTGCCAGCGCCCGCCCCCCTAGCGGCCGCTACGACGAGCAGTACTTC
clone size: .; D gene: TRBD2; V gene: TRBV6-2/TRBV6-3; J gene: TRBJ2-7; CDR3 protein: CASSPYSGNYEQYF; CDR3 DNA: TGTGCCAGCAGTCCATACAGCGGGAACTACGAGCAGTACTTC
clone size: .; D gene: .; V gene: TRBV5-1; J gene: TRBJ2-7; CDR3 protein: CASSFGAQGSASYEQYF; CDR3 DNA: TGCGCCAGCAGCTTTGGAGCCCAGGGTTCGGCTTCCTACGAGCAGTACTTC
clone size: .; D gene: TRBD1; V gene: TRBV19; J gene: TRBJ1-1; CDR3 protein: CASRGDSWGPFF; CDR3 DNA: TGTGCCAGTAGGGGGGACAGCTGGGGCCCTTTCTTT
clone size: .; D gene: .; V gene: TRBV11-3; J gene: TRBJ2-5; CDR3 protein: CASSSSGGYQETQYF; CDR3 DNA: TGTGCCAGCAGCTCAAGCGGAGGGTACCAAGAGACCCAGTACTTC
clone size: once; D gene: TRBD2; V gene: TRBV6-5; J gene: TRBJ2-1; CDR3 protein: CASRLAGFNEQFF; CDR3 DNA: TGTGCCAGCAGACTAGCGGGCTTCAATGAGCAGTTCTTC
clone size: .; D gene: TRBD1; V gene: TRBV7-3; J gene: TRBJ2-2; CDR3 protein: CASSRDRRSNTGELFF; CDR3 DNA: TGTGCCAGCAGCCGGGACAGGCGCTCGAACACCGGGGAGCTGTTTTTT
clone size: .; D gene: TRBD1; V gene: TRBV6-2/TRBV6-3; J gene: TRBJ2-7; CDR3 protein: CASSSGQAYSYEQYF; CDR3 DNA: TGTGCCAGCAGTTCGGGACAGGCCTACTCCTACGAGCAGTACTTC
clone size: .; D gene: TRBD1; V gene: TRBV9; J gene: TRBJ1-6; CDR3 protein: CASSPGTGGNSPLHF; CDR3 DNA: TGTGCCAGCAGCCCCGGGACAGGGGGTAATTCACCCCTCCACTTT
clone size: few; D gene: TRBD1; V gene: TRBV25-1; J gene: TRBJ1-1; CDR3 protein: CASSELTGVNTEAFF; CDR3 DNA: TGTGCCAGCAGCGAATTGACAGGGGTGAACACTGAAGCTTTCTTT
clone size: once; D gene: .; V gene: TRBV19; J gene: TRBJ1-2; CDR3 protein: CASSIEGTHGYTF; CDR3 DNA: TGTGCCAGTAGTATCGAGGGTACCCATGGCTACACCTTC
clone size: .; D gene: .; V gene: TRBV2; J gene: TRBJ2-7; CDR3 protein: CASSSRDEQYF; CDR3 DNA: TGTGCCAGCAGTTCACGGGACGAGCAGTACTTC
clone size: .; D gene: TRBD2; V gene: TRBV7-2; J gene: TRBJ2-1; CDR3 protein: CASSPGLARNEQFF; CDR3 DNA: TGTGCCAGCAGCCCGGGACTAGCGCGGAATGAGCAGTTCTTC
clone size: .; D gene: TRBD1; V gene: TRBV28; J gene: TRBJ1-1; CDR3 protein: CASSWSGQREAFF; CDR3 DNA: TGTGCCAGCAGCTGGTCGGGACAGCGGGAAGCTTTCTTT
clone size: .; D gene: .; V gene: TRBV29-1; J gene: TRBJ1-1; CDR3 protein: CSVFDTLNTEAFF; CDR3 DNA: TGCAGCGTGTTCGACACTTTGAACACTGAAGCTTTCTTT
clone size: .; D gene: TRBD2; V gene: TRBV19; J gene: TRBJ2-7; CDR3 protein: CASSTLAGQFYEQYF; CDR3 DNA: TGTGCCAGTAGTACACTAGCGGGGCAATTTTACGAGCAGTACTTC
clone size: .; D gene: TRBD1; V gene: TRBV5-1; J gene: TRBJ1-1; CDR3 protein: CASSYSGTGNTEAFF; CDR3 DNA: TGCGCCAGCAGCTACTCCGGGACAGGGAACACTGAAGCTTTCTTT
clone size: many; D gene: .; V gene: TRBV24-1; J gene: TRBJ2-3; CDR3 protein: CATSDPGGTDTQYF; CDR3 DNA: TGTGCCACCAGTGACCCAGGGGGCACAGATACGCAGTATTTT
clone size: .; D gene: .; V gene: TRBV6-5; J gene: TRBJ2-7; CDR3 protein: CASSYKSEAYEQYF; CDR3 DNA: TGTGCCAGCAGTTACAAGAGCGAAGCCTACGAGCAGTACTTC
clone size: .; D gene: .; V gene: TRBV7-2; J gene: TRBJ2-3; CDR3 protein: CASSYPYRVDTQYF; CDR3 DNA: TGTGCCAGCAGCTACCCCTACAGGGTGGATACGCAGTATTTT
clone size: .; D gene: .; V gene: TRBV5-4; J gene: TRBJ1-2; CDR3 protein: CASSLAGRDGYTF; CDR3 DNA: TGTGCCAGCAGCTTGGCGGGGAGGGATGGCTACACCTTC
clone size: few; D gene: TRBD1; V gene: TRBV9; J gene: TRBJ1-6; CDR3 protein: CASSVGGTGDSPLHF; CDR3 DNA: TGTGCCAGCAGCGTAGGCGGGACAGGGGATTCACCCCTCCACTTT
clone size: .; D gene: .; V gene: TRBV28; J gene: TRBJ2-3; CDR3 protein: CASSLNRNADTQYF; CDR3 DNA: TGTGCCAGCAGTTTAAACAGGAACGCAGATACGCAGTATTTT
clone size: .; D gene: .; V gene: TRBV11-2; J gene: TRBJ1-2; CDR3 protein: CASSLIANYGYTF; CDR3 DNA: TGTGCCAGCAGCTTAATCGCTAACTATGGCTACACCTTC
clone size: .; D gene: .; V gene: TRBV7-2; J gene: TRBJ1-1; CDR3 protein: CASSPRGGGAFF; CDR3 DNA: TGTGCCAGCAGCCCCAGAGGGGGTGGAGCTTTCTTT
clone size: .; D gene: .; V gene: TRBV5-1; J gene: TRBJ1-1; CDR3 protein: CASSLETVMNTEAFF; CDR3 DNA: TGCGCCAGCAGCTTAGAGACAGTGATGAACACTGAAGCTTTCTTT
clone size: .; D gene: TRBD1; V gene: TRBV5-4; J gene: TRBJ1-1; CDR3 protein: CASSLDRVVRGTEAFF; CDR3 DNA: TGTGCCAGCAGCCTCGACAGGGTTGTCCGGGGCACTGAAGCTTTCTTT
clone size: .; D gene: .; V gene: TRBV27; J gene: TRBJ2-7; CDR3 protein: CASSPYGQYEQYF; CDR3 DNA: TGTGCCAGCAGTCCGTACGGACAGTACGAGCAGTACTTC
clone size: .; D gene: .; V gene: TRBV5-4; J gene: TRBJ1-2; CDR3 protein: CASSPNRFNYGYTF; CDR3 DNA: TGTGCCAGCAGCCCTAACAGATTCAACTATGGCTACACCTTC
clone size: .; D gene: .; V gene: TRBV6-2/TRBV6-3; J gene: TRBJ1-5; CDR3 protein: CASSRGSGANQPQHF; CDR3 DNA: TGTGCCAGCAGCAGGGGATCAGGAGCAAATCAGCCCCAGCATTTT
clone size: .; D gene: .; V gene: TRBV28; J gene: TRBJ2-7; CDR3 protein: CASSITAYEQYF; CDR3 DNA: TGTGCCAGCAGCATAACAGCCTACGAGCAGTACTTC
clone size: .; D gene: TRBD2; V gene: TRBV7-2; J gene: TRBJ2-3; CDR3 protein: CASSPTAGGPDTQYF; CDR3 DNA: TGTGCCAGCAGCCCAACGGCGGGAGGGCCGGATACGCAGTATTTT
clone size: .; D gene: .; V gene: TRBV11-2; J gene: TRBJ1-1; CDR3 protein: CASSSTGLEAFF; CDR3 DNA: TGTGCCAGCAGCTCGACAGGACTTGAAGCTTTCTTT
clone size: .; D gene: TRBD1; V gene: TRBV7-2; J gene: TRBJ1-1; CDR3 protein: CASSSDRGRDTEAFF; CDR3 DNA: TGTGCCAGCAGCTCCGACAGGGGTAGGGACACTGAAGCTTTCTTT
clone size: .; D gene: .; V gene: TRBV30; J gene: TRBJ2-2; CDR3 protein: CAWSGEPSGTGELFF; CDR3 DNA: TGTGCCTGGAGTGGAGAACCGTCGGGCACCGGGGAGCTGTTTTTT
clone size: .; D gene: TRBD1; V gene: TRBV2; J gene: TRBJ1-2; CDR3 protein: CASIEWTGYGYTF; CDR3 DNA: TGTGCCAGCATTGAGTGGACAGGCTATGGCTACACCTTC
clone size: .; D gene: .; V gene: TRBV28; J gene: TRBJ2-7; CDR3 protein: CASRRQVSSYEQYF; CDR3 DNA: TGTGCCAGCAGGCGACAGGTTAGCTCCTACGAGCAGTACTTC
clone size: .; D gene: TRBD1; V gene: TRBV4-3; J gene: TRBJ2-3; CDR3 protein: CASSHGQGGTDTQYF; CDR3 DNA: TGCGCCAGCAGCCACGGACAGGGGGGAACAGATACGCAGTATTTT
clone size: .; D gene: TRBD1; V gene: TRBV27; J gene: TRBJ2-2; CDR3 protein: CASSRRGQGNTGELFF; CDR3 DNA: TGTGCCAGCAGTCGCCGGGGACAGGGGAACACCGGGGAGCTGTTTTTT
clone size: few; D gene: TRBD1; V gene: TRBV11-2; J gene: TRBJ1-5; CDR3 protein: CASSLGTANRGGQPQHF; CDR3 DNA: TGTGCCAGCAGCTTAGGAACGGCGAACAGGGGCGGTCAGCCCCAGCATTTT
clone size: .; D gene: .; V gene: TRBV12-3/TRBV12-4; J gene: TRBJ2-7; CDR3 protein: CASSSVGYEQYF; CDR3 DNA: TGTGCCAGCAGTTCCGTCGGGTACGAGCAGTACTTC
clone size: .; D gene: .; V gene: TRBV29-1; J gene: TRBJ1-1; CDR3 protein: CSVARTGNTEAFF; CDR3 DNA: TGCAGCGTTGCCCGAACGGGGAACACTGAAGCTTTCTTT
clone size: few; D gene: TRBD2; V gene: TRBV5-8; J gene: TRBJ2-1; CDR3 protein: CASSRTSGTSYNEQFF; CDR3 DNA: TGTGCCAGCAGCCGGACTAGCGGGACGTCCTACAATGAGCAGTTCTTC
clone size: .; D gene: TRBD1; V gene: TRBV19; J gene: TRBJ1-5; CDR3 protein: CASSSSGQFNQPQHF; CDR3 DNA: TGTGCCAGTAGTTCCTCGGGACAGTTCAATCAGCCCCAGCATTTT